This entry features one TCR beta chain sequence. The target of this receptor is not known. There are no base qualities to consult, and no much larger clone falls within one base. The entry originates in a study of blood T cell repertoires in COVID-19 (dated by TCRdb to the early 2020s). Looking at the study overall: Collaborator samples came from the United States, Italy and Spain and covered acute and convalescent phases of COVID-19. The repertoires were released in a freely available public database meant as a resource for research on the immune response to SARS-CoV-2. Where available, HLA class I and class II types were taken from metadata supplied by the sample provider and were not determined by assay-based typing. The dataset comprised deeply sampled blood TCRbeta repertoires from subjects exposed to, actively infected with, or recovered from COVID-19. Nearly every sample came with metadata listing a de-identified subject ID, COVID-19 status, age in years and sex. The material from the prospective study consisted of cDNA or gDNA derived from T cells, B-cell-depleted T cells, or PBMCs. Samples were obtained from the ongoing ImmuneRACE study (first 160 participants) and from 1,254 subjects provided by 6 global collaborators. General findings and caveats noted by the study authors: The amount of clinical and demographic metadata varied by source and participant and was provided uncurated.

The collaborating institutions used their own protocols to collect whole blood in K2EDTA tubes. For TCRbeta analysis, collaborators shipped samples as frozen whole blood, isolated PBMCs, or DNA extracted from either of those sample types. Cut back by 7 bases and 4 bases, the V and J ends lie 17 bases apart. CDR3 length: 15 amino acids, cysteine to phenylalanine. The retained sequence is limited to the CDR3, 45 bases, with the frame set at the first base. The germline V gene gives CDR1 as KGHDR and CDR2 as SFDVKD. TCRbeta CDR3 regions were amplified from genomic DNA using the immunoSEQ Assay, a bias-controlled multiplex PCR. In the authors' own workflow: The number of nucleated cells in each sample was estimated by amplification of reference gene primers within the assay. To quantify the absolute abundance of each unique TCRbeta CDR3 rearrangement, sequence reads were collapsed and filtered. For each sample, productive Simpson clonality was calculated as the square root of Simpson's diversity index over productive rearrangements. TCRdb obtained this table from immuneACCESS and retained in-frame rearrangements with V and J assigned. These tables miss some clones; where compared with another copy, unresolved V genes account for less than half of the shortfall, and the remainder is unexplained. The D gene and trimming were derived from the DNA, and the V and J assignments and clone size from that table. This sample comprises about 80,000 clones, roughly 80% of them detected only once. Roughly 16% of the sample belongs to the ten largest clones.

This receptor was obtained from a woman older than 75 with acute or convalescent COVID-19. Rearrangement joined TRBV24-1 to TRBJ2-3, with TRBD1 tentatively as D gene (5 bases match). The source material was peripheral blood. Here is the DNA: TGTGCCACCAGCGAACCTAACCAGGGCCCAGATACGCAGTATTTT. This yields the protein CATSEPNQGPDTQYF.